Here is one T cell receptor (beta chain) with its context. Patients between 18 and 65 years old had hyperthyroidism, newly diagnosed and lasting under 2 months. Uncontrolled infection, other autoimmune disease, pregnancy or lactation led to exclusion. This sample is drawn from a study of T cells in Graves' hyperthyroidism and ophthalmopathy. About the study: Staff took peripheral blood when the initial diagnosis was made, before any treatment began.

This CDR3 contains 15 residues. Germline V gene lookup returns CDR1 LNHDA and CDR2 SQIVND (reference sequence). The V and J ends lost 5 bases and 0 bases respectively, with 11 bases between them. Template material for amplifying TCR beta CDR3 regions consisted of RNA transcripts. The HTBI primer set served for first-round RT-PCR of the TCR CDR3. TCRdb reprocessed the multiplex PCR reads via MiXCR and lists one record per CDR3 protein. The table lists about 560,000 distinct CDR3 sequences, 15% to 20% of them singletons. The chain carries TRBV19 and TRBJ1-5, with D perhaps TRBD1 (6 bases). Sequencing used blood. This clonotype was obtained from a woman younger than 30 with Graves' hyperthyroidism. CDR3 sequence: CASSGDNYSNQPQHF. The DNA of the CDR3 is TGTGCCAGTAGTGGGGACAACTATAGCAATCAGCCCCAGCATTTT.